A selection of T cell receptor beta chains follows, all from one sample in a study of breast tumors, draining lymph nodes, adjacent tissues. Via MiXCR, TCRdb re-called the multiplex PCR reads, giving one row per CDR3 protein. The sample shows over 60,000 distinct CDR3 sequences, 57% of them seen only once. The source material was breast tumor tissue. These receptors were obtained from a female donor with breast cancer. Some clones in this sample may be carry-over from other donors' samples. Each CDR3 is given with its conserved first and last residue. A D gene is named only where the DNA matches it firmly. The size entry is marked missing in some rows and otherwise reads once, few, many or a size class.

TRBV20-1	once	16	NA	TRBJ2-2	TGCAGTGCTAGACTGTGGGACGGCTCGAACACCGGGGAGCTGTTTTTT	CSARLWDGSNTGELFF
TRBV15	NA	14	TRBD1	TRBJ2-2	TGTGCCACCAGCGGTAACAGGGGTACCGGGGAGCTGTTTTTT	CATSGNRGTGELFF
TRBV29-1	NA	15	NA	TRBJ2-1	TGCAGCGTTGTTTACTACTTAGGGAAATACAATGAGCAGTTCTTC	CSVVYYLGKYNEQFF
TRBV6-1	many	16	NA	TRBJ1-2	TGTGCCAGCAGTGAAGGGGGGCTCAGGAGTAACTATGGCTACACCTTC	CASSEGGLRSNYGYTF
TRBV7-6	NA	16	NA	TRBJ1-3	TGTGCCAGCAGCTTAGGGTACAGCACCTCTGGAAACACCATATATTTT	CASSLGYSTSGNTIYF
TRBV5-1	NA	14	NA	TRBJ1-6	TGCGCCAGCAGCTTGGAGTTTTCAAATTCCCCCCTCCACTTT	CASSLEFSNSPLHF
TRBV7-2	NA	12	NA	TRBJ2-5	TGTGCCAGCAGCCTATACAGGGAGACCCAGTACTTC	CASSLYRETQYF
TRBV29-1	once	13	NA	TRBJ2-7	TGCAGCGTTGAATCCGGGAGCGAATACGAGCAGTACTTC	CSVESGSEYEQYF
TRBV2	NA	14	NA	TRBJ2-7	TGTGCCAGCAGTGAAGGACAGGAAGGCGACGAGCAGTACTTC	CASSEGQEGDEQYF
TRBV15	NA	17	NA	TRBJ2-7	TGTGCCACCAGCAGAGATGGTAATAGCGAGGTGTCCTACGAGCAGTACTTC	CATSRDGNSEVSYEQYF
TRBV5-1	many	14	NA	TRBJ2-7	TGCGCCAGCAGCTCTTCAGGGATCGTTTACGAGCAGTACTTC	CASSSSGIVYEQYF
TRBV4-2	NA	18	NA	TRBJ1-2	TGTGCCAGCAGCCAAGACCGGACTAGCGGGGGGCGATATTATGGCTACACCTTC	CASSQDRTSGGRYYGYTF
TRBV29-1	NA	16	TRBD2	TRBJ2-1	TGCAGCGTTGAGGAGTATCTAGCGGGGACCTACAATGAGCAGTTCTTC	CSVEEYLAGTYNEQFF
TRBV20-1	once	15	NA	TRBJ2-7	TGCAGTGCTAGAGATTCGGCCGGGACATACTACGAGCAGTACTTC	CSARDSAGTYYEQYF
TRBV7-2	NA	15	TRBD2	TRBJ2-7	TGTGCCAGCAGCTCCATGGGGGGGAGAGGCTACGAGCAGTACTTC	CASSSMGGRGYEQYF
TRBV7-3	NA	15	TRBD1	TRBJ2-5	TGTGCCAGCAGCCTATGGGACAGCAAACAAGAGACCCAGTACTTC	CASSLWDSKQETQYF
TRBV15	few	15	NA	TRBJ2-3	TGTGCCACCAGCAGAGAACGGGGTAGCACAGATACGCAGTATTTT	CATSRERGSTDTQYF
TRBV10-2	many	14	NA	TRBJ2-3	TGCGCCAGCAGTGCGCAGGGAGTACTAGATACGCAGTATTTT	CASSAQGVLDTQYF
TRBV9	NA	16	TRBD2	TRBJ2-1	TGTGCCAGCAGCGGGCGCGGGGGGACTAGCATCAATGAGCAGTTCTTC	CASSGRGGTSINEQFF
TRBV20-1	many	11	NA	TRBJ2-5	TGCAGTGCCCAACTCGAAGAGACCCAGTACTTC	CSAQLEETQYF
TRBV5-5	NA	20	TRBD1	TRBJ2-5	TGTGCCAGCAGCTTGGAATTTTTGGGACAGGGGGCAGGGGGAAAAGAGACCCAGTACTTC	CASSLEFLGQGAGGKETQYF
TRBV5-8	NA	17	TRBD1	TRBJ1-4	TGTGCCAGCAGCTTGGACAGGGGACAGGAAATTTGTGAAAAACTGTTTTTT	CASSLDRGQEICEKLFF
TRBV10-3	NA	16	NA	TRBJ2-5	NA	CAIRLRGQGSWLHLRF
TRBV28	NA	13	TRBD1	TRBJ1-5	TGTGCCACCGGGAGGGGGCCCAATCAGCCCCAGCATTTT	CATGRGPNQPQHF
TRBV20-1	NA	15	TRBD1	TRBJ1-4	TGCAGTGCTAGAGGAGACACAGGGGGGACGGAAAAACTGTTTTTT	CSARGDTGGTEKLFF
TRBV19	many	16	TRBD2	TRBJ2-7	TGTGCCAGTAGTATAGGGGCTAGCGGAGACTCCTACGAGCAGTACTTC	CASSIGASGDSYEQYF
TRBV5-6	medium-sized	15	NA	TRBJ2-5	TGTGCCAGCAGCCGTCGATTACACACGGAGGAGACCCAGTACTTC	CASSRRLHTEETQYF
TRBV30	many	15	NA	TRBJ1-6	TGTGCCTGGAAAGTGGGCCCCGCGGATAATTCACCCCTCCACTTT	CAWKVGPADNSPLHF
TRBV6-6	once	14	TRBD1	TRBJ1-2	TGTGCCAGCAGTTACCAGGGACAGGGTAAAAGCTACACCTTC	CASSYQGQGKSYTF
TRBV12-3/TRBV12-4	NA	15	NA	TRBJ1-1	TGTGCCAGCAGCCGGGACAATCAACTCGCCCCAGAAGCTTTCTTT	CASSRDNQLAPEAFF
TRBV6-4	NA	14	NA	TRBJ2-5	TGTGCCAGCAGTGACCCGGGGTACCAAGAGACCCAGTACTTC	CASSDPGYQETQYF
TRBV7-2	few	14	TRBD2	TRBJ2-3	TGTGCCAGCAGTTCTAGCGGGGGAATAGATACGCAGTATTTT	CASSSSGGIDTQYF